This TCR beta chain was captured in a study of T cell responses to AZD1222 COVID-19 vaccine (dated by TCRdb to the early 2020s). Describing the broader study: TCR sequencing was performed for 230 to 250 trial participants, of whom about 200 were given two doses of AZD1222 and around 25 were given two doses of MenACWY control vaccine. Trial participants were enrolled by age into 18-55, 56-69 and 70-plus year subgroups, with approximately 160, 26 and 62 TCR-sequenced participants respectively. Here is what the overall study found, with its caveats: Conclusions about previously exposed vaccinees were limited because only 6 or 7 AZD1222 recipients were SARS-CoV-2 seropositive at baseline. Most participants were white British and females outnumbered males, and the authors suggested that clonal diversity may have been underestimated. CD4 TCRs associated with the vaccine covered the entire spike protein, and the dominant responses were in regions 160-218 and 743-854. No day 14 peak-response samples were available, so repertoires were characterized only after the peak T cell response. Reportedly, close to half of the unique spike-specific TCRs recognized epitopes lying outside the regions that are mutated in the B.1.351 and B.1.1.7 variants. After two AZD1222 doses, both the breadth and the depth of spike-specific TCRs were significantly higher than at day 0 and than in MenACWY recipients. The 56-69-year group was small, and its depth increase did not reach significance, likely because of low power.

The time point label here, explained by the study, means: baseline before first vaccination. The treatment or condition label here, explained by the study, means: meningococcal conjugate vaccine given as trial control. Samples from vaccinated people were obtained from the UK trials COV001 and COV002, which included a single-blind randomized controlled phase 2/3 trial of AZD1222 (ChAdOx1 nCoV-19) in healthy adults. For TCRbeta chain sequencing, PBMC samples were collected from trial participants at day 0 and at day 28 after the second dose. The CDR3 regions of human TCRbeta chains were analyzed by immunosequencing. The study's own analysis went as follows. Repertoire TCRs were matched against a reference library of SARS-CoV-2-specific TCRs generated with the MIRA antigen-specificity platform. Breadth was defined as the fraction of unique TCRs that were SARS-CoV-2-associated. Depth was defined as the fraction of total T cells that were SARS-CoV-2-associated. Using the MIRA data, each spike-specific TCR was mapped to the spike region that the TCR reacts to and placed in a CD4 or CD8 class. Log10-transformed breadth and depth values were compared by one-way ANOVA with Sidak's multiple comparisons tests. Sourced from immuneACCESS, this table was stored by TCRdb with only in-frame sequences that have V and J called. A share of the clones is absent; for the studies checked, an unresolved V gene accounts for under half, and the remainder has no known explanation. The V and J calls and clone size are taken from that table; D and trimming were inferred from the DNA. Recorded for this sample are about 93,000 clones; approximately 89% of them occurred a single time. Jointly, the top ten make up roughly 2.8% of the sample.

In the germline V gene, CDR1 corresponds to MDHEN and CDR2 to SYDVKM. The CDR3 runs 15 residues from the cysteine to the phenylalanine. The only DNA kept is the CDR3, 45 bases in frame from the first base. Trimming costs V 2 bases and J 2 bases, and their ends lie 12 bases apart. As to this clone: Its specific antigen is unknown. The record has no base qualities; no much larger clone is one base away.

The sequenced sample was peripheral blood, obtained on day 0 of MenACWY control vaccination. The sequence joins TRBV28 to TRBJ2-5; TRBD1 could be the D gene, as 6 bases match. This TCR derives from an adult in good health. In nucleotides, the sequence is TGTGCCAGCAGTTTACATTGGGACACGCAAGAGACCCAGTACTTC. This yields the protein CASSLHWDTQETQYF.